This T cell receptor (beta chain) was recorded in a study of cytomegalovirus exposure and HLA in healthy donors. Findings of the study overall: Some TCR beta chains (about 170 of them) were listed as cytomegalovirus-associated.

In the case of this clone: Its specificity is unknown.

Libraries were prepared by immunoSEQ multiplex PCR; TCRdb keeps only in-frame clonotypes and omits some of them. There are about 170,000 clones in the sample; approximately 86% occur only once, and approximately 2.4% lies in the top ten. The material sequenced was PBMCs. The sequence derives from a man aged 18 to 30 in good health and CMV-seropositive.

The CDR3 bases are TGTGCCAGCACCACCGGGGGGGCTCAGCCCCAGCATTTT. Its translation is CASTTGGAQPQHF. V usage is TRBV18 and J usage is TRBJ1-5, with D perhaps TRBD1 (6 bases). The CDR3 runs to 13 residues. Trimming removed 8 bases from V and 6 bases from J, with 14 bases in between. Germline CDR1 is KGHSH and CDR2 is LQKENI.